This TCR beta chain emerged from a study of response to subunit inactivated influenza vaccine. This clonotype turned up a few times. The antigen is not known. CDR3 length equals 14 residues. The germline V gene has CDR1 SGHTA and CDR2 FQGNSA. V was pared by 2 bases and J by 0 bases, with 7 bases between. TCRdb reprocessed the RT-PCR reads via MiXCR and lists one record per CDR3 protein. The sample lists some 500,000 distinct CDR3 sequences; roughly 25% were seen once. General observations from the study: After each seasonal influenza vaccination, few new T cells are recruited, the authors suggested.

The chain joins TRBV7-2 to TRBJ1-2, with D uncertain. Sample: CD4+ T cells sorted from PBMCs, taken roughly 5 days after vaccination. This receptor was identified in a man in his forties or fifties who received an inactivated influenza vaccine. The CDR3 here is CASSLRRTNYGYTF. The CDR3 DNA follows: TGTGCCAGCAGCTTACGACGGACTAACTATGGCTACACCTTC. Combining the CDR3 with reference TRBV7-2 and TRBJ1-2 gives the whole variable domain GAGVSQSPSNKVTEKGKDVELRCDPISGHTALYWYRQSLGQGLEFLIYFQGNSAPDKSGLPSDRFSAERTGGSVSTLTIQRTQQEDSAVYLCASSLRRTNYGYTFGSGTRLTVV.